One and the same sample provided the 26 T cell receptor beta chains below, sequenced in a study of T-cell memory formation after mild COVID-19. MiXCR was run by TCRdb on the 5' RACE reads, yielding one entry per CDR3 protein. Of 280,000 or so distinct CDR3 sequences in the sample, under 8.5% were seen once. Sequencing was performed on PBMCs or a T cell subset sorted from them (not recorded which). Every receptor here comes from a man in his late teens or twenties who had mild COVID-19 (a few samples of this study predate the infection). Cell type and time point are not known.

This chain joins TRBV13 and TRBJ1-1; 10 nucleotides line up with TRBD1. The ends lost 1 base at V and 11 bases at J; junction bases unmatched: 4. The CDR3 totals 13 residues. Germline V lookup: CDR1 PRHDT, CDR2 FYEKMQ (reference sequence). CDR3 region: CASSLAGQGYAFF. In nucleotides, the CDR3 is TGTGCCAGCAGCTTAGCGGGACAGGGGTACGCTTTCTTT.

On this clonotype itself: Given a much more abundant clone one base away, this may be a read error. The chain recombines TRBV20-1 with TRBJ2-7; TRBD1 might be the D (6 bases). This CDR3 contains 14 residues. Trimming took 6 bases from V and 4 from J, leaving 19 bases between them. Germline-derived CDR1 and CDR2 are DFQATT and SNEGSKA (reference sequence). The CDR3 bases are TGCAGTGCCTACCACCCGGGACAACGATACGAGCAGTACTTC. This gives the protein CSAYHPGQRYEQYF.

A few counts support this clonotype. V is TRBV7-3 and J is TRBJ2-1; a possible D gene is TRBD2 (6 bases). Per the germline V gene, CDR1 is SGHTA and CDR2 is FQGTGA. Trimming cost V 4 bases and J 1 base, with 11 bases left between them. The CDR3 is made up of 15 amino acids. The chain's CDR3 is CASSSGGLSYNEQFF. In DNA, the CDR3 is TGTGCCAGCAGCTCCGGGGGTCTGTCCTACAATGAGCAGTTCTTC.

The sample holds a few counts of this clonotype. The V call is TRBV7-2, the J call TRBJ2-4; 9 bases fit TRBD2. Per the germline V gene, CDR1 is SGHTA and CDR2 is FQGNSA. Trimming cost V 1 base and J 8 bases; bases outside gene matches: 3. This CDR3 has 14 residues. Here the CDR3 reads CASSLVLAGYIQYF. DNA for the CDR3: TGTGCCAGCAGCTTAGTTCTAGCGGGGTACATTCAGTACTTC.

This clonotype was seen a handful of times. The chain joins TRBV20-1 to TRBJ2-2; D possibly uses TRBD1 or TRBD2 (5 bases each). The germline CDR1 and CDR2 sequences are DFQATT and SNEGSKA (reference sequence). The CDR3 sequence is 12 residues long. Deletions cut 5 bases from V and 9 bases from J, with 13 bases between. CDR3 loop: CSAPGTQRELFF. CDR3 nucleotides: TGCAGTGCTCCAGGGACGCAAAGGGAGCTGTTTTTT.

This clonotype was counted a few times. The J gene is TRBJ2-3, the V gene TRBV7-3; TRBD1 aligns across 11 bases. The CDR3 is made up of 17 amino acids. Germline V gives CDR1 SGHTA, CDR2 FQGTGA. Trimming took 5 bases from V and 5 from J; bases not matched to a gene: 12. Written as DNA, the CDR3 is TGTGCCAGCAGCCCGCACCCCGGGACAGGGGGGAGAGATACGCAGTATTTT. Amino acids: CASSPHPGTGGRDTQYF.

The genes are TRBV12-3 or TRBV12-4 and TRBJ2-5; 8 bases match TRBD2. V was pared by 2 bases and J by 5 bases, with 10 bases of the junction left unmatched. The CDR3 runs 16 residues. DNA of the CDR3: TGTGCCAGCAGTTTATGGGCTAGCGGGTCCTATGAGACCCAGTACTTC. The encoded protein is CASSLWASGSYETQYF.

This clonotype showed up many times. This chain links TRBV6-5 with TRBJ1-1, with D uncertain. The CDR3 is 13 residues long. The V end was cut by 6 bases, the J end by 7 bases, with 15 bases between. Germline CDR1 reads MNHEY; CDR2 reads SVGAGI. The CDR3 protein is CASRDPDEDEAFF. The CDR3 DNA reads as TGTGCCAGCAGAGATCCGGACGAAGATGAAGCTTTCTTT.

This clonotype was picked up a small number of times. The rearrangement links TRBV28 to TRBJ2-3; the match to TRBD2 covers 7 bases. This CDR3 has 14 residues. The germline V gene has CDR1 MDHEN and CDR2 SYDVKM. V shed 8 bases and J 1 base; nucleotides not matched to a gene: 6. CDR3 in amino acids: CASGLGGGTDTQYF. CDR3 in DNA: TGTGCCAGCGGCTTGGGGGGGGGCACAGATACGCAGTATTTT.

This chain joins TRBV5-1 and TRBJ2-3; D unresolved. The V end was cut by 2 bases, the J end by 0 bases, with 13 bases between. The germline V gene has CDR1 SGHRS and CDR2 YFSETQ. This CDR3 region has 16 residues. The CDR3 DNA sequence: TGCGCCAGCAGCTTAGGGTGGTCCCCTAGCACAGATACGCAGTATTTT. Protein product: CASSLGWSPSTDTQYF.

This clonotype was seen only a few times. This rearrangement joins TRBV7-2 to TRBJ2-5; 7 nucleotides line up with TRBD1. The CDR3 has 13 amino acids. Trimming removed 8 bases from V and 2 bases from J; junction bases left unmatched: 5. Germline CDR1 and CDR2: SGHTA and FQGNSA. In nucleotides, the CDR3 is TGTGCCAGCGGTAGGGACAGACAAGAGACCCAGTACTTC. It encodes CASGRDRQETQYF. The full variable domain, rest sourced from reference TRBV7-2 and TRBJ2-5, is GAGVSQSPSNKVTEKGKDVELRCDPISGHTALYWYRQSLGQGLEFLIYFQGNSAPDKSGLPSDRFSAERTGGSVSTLTIQRTQQEDSAVYLCASGRDRQETQYFGPGTRLLVL.

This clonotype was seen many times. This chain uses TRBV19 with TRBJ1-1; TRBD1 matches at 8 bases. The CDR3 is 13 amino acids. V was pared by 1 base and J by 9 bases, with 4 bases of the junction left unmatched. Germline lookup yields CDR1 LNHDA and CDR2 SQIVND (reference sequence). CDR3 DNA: TGTGCCAGTAGTATAGCCGGACAGGGAAAAGCTTTCTTT. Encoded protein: CASSIAGQGKAFF.

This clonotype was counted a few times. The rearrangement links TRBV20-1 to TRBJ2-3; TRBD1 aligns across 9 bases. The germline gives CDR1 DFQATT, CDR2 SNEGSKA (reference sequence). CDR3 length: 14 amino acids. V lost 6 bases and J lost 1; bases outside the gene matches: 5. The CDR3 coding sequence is TGCAGTGCAGAGAGGGACAGGGGCACAGATACGCAGTATTTT. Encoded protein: CSAERDRGTDTQYF.

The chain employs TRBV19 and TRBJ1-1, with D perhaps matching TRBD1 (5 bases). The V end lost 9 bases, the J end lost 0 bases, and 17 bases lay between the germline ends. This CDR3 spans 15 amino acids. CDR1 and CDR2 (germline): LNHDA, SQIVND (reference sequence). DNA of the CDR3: TGTGCCAGCCTCCAACCGGGACGGATGAACACTGAAGCTTTCTTT. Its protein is CASLQPGRMNTEAFF.

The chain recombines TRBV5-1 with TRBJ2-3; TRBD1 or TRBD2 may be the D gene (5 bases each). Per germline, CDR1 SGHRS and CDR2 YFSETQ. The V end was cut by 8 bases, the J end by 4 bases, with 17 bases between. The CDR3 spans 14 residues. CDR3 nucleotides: TGCGCCAGACCATCCTTTTGGGGACCAGATACGCAGTATTTT. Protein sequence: CARPSFWGPDTQYF.

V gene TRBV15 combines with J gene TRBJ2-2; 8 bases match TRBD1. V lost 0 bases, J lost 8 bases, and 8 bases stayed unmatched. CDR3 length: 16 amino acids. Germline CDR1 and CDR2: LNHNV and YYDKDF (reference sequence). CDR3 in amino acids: CATSRDGGQVEGELFF. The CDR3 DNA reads TGTGCCACCAGCAGAGATGGGGGACAGGTCGAGGGGGAGCTGTTTTTT.

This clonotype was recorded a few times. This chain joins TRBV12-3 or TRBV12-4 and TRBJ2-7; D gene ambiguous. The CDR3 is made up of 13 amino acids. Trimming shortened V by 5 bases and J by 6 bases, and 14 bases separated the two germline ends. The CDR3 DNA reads TGTGCCAGCAGTCCTCTTCAAGGAAGCGAGCAGTACTTC. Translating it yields CASSPLQGSEQYF.

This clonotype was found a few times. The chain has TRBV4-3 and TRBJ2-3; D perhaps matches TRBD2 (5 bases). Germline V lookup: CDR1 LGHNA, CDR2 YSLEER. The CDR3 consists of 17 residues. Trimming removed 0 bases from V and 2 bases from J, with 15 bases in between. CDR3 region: CASSQEERASFTDTQYF. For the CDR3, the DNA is TGCGCCAGCAGCCAAGAGGAGAGGGCTAGCTTCACAGATACGCAGTATTTT.

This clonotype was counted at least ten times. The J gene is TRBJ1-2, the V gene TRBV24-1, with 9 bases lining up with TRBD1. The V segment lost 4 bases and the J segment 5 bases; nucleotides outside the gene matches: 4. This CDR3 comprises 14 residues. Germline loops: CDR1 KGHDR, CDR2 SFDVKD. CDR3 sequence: CATSETGTGYGYTF. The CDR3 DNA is TGTGCCACCAGTGAGACCGGGACAGGGTATGGCTACACCTTC.

CDR3 region: CARKGPHYNSPLHF. The CDR3 DNA reads TGCGCCAGAAAGGGACCGCACTATAATTCACCCCTCCACTTT. This chain connects TRBV5-1 to TRBJ1-6; possibly TRBD1 for D (5 bases). In germline, CDR1 is SGHRS, CDR2 YFSETQ. V was trimmed by 8 bases and J by 3 bases, leaving 12 bases between them. This CDR3 comprises 14 residues.

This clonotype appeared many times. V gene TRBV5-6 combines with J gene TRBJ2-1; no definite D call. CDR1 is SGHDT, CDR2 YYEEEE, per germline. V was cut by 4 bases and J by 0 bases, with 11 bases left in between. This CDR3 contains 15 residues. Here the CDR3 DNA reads TGTGCCAGCAGCCTGTACGAGAGCTCCTACAATGAGCAGTTCTTC. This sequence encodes CASSLYESSYNEQFF.

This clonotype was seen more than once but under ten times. CDR3 loop: CASTSSGGAGNTQYF. The CDR3 DNA follows: TGTGCCAGCACCTCAAGCGGGGGGGCAGGGAATACGCAGTATTTT. V usage is TRBV4-2 and J usage is TRBJ2-3; 10 positions agree with TRBD2. The CDR3 has 15 residues. Trimming took 7 bases from V and 7 from J; bases not matched to a gene: 11. CDR1 is LGHNA and CDR2 is YNFKEQ in the germline V gene.

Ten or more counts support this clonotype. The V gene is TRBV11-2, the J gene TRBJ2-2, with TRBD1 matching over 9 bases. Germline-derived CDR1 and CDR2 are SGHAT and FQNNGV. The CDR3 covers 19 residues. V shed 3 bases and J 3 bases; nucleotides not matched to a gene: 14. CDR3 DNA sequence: TGTGCCAGCAGCTTTTCCATATACAGGGGGCGCGTGTACACCGGGGAGCTGTTTTTT. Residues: CASSFSIYRGRVYTGELFF.

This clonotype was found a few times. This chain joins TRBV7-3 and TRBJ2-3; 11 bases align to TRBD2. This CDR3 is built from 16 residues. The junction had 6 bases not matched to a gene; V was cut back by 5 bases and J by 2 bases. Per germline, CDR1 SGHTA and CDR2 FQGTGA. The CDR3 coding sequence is TGTGCCAGCAGCACCGGGACTAGCGGCCCCACAGATACGCAGTATTTT. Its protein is CASSTGTSGPTDTQYF.

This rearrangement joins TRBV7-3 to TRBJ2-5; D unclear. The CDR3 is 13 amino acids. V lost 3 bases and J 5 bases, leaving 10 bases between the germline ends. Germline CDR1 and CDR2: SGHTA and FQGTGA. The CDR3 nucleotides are TGTGCCAGCAGCTTTAGTAGTTTGGAGACCCAGTACTTC. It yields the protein CASSFSSLETQYF.

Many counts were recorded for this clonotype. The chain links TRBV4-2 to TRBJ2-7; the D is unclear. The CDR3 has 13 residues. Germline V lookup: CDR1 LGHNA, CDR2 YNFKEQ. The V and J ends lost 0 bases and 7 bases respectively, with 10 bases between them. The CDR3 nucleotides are TGTGCCAGCAGCCAAGATCTCGGACGGGAGCAGTACGTC. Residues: CASSQDLGREQYV.